This T cell receptor (beta chain) was recorded in a study of cytomegalovirus exposure and HLA in healthy donors. Study summary: A preliminary data release comprised approximately 85 million unique TCRs obtained from HLA-typed donors.

Trimming took 7 bases from V and 7 from J, leaving 23 bases between them. Germline V gene data show CDR1 as SGHTA and CDR2 as FQGNSA. The CDR3 runs 15 residues. General study results and limits: TCR beta V- and J-gene trimming, according to a later analysis, was linked to a missense DCLRE1C variant. Immune exposure information comprised only CMV serostatus.

Comment on this clone: Its antigen is unknown.

The PCR ran on 60 Vbeta and 13 Jbeta primers. Clones were sequenced by immunoSEQ multiplex PCR, and TCRdb holds only the in-frame ones, with some missing. The repertoire has about 140,000 clones, more than 75% of them found once; the top ten carry 2% to 2.5%. The sequenced sample consisted of PBMCs. This receptor was obtained from a middle-aged man in good health and CMV-seronegative. The chain has TRBV7-2 and TRBJ2-7, with D tentatively TRBD2 (5 bases). The CDR3 sequence is CASTLSTLFGGEQYF. The CDR3 region has the DNA TGTGCCAGCACCCTTAGCACGCTGTTCGGCGGGGAGCAGTACTTC.